The T cell receptor (beta chain) under discussion was sequenced for a study of shared clonotypes between healthy human individuals. Study-wide context: Sampling drew on donors who were two women and a few men aged 18 to 49. Each donor's CD8 memory used one plate, CD8 naive two, each CD4 subset three.

Details on this clone: Its antigen is unidentified.

Regarding the study as a whole: Incompleteness in sorted-subset sequencing, despite large depth, was shown by rarefaction.

The CDR3 is 14 residues long. Trimming left V 1 base short and J 7 bases short, with 11 bases between. Germline V gene data show CDR1 as SGDLS and CDR2 as YYNGEE. Replicate PCRs run on sorted subsets employed approximately 0.2 ug DNA, about 27,000 T cell genomes. Only in-frame clones appear in the TCRdb table, and some are missing; sequencing was by immunoSEQ multiplex PCR. This table holds 1,400,000 or so clones, 97% to 99% found once. The receptor was isolated from a man aged 25 to 40 in good health. Sequencing was done on a sample of naive CD4+ T cells sorted from blood. Documented subset: CD45RA+ positively selected. The V call is TRBV9, the J call TRBJ2-2, with a weak D call TRBD2 (6 bases). The CDR3 DNA is TGTGCCAGCAGCGTAACTAGCTTCGGCGGGGAGCTGTTTTTT. Its translation is CASSVTSFGGELFF.